These 14 T cell receptor beta chains came from one sample sequenced in a study of memory CD4+ T cells and cytomegalovirus serostatus. Using immunoSEQ multiplex PCR, the repertoire was profiled, and TCRdb retains in-frame clones only, with some absent. The table has tens of thousands of clones, about 83% seen once. Single viable CD3+CD4+CD8-CD45RO+ cells were sorted as the memory CD4+ T cells. Input material: memory CD4+ T cells from blood. The source of these receptors is an adult in good health and CMV-seropositive.

V usage is TRBV7-9 and J usage is TRBJ2-3; D is undetermined. Germline CDR1 SEHNR, CDR2 FQNEAQ (reference sequence). The CDR3 consists of 11 residues. The V end was cut by 8 bases, the J end by 3 bases, with 6 bases between. CDR3 amino acids: CASGPTDTQYF. Written as DNA, the CDR3 is TGTGCCAGCGGACCTACAGATACGCAGTATTTT.

The rearrangement joins TRBV5-1 to TRBJ1-4; no firm D call. Trimming cost V 2 bases and J 0 bases, with 14 bases left between them. Germline CDR1 reads SGHRS; CDR2 reads YFSETQ. The CDR3 runs to 17 residues. The CDR3 spells CASSLIPLGTTNEKLFF. For the CDR3, the DNA is TGCGCCAGCAGCTTAATCCCACTCGGGACAACTAATGAAAAACTGTTTTTT.

This clone showed up just once. The rearrangement links TRBV5-3 to TRBJ2-2; 7 nucleotides align to TRBD2. TRBV5-3 is assigned to the ORF class and has an uncertain function. J was trimmed by 0 bases and V by 5 bases; bases with no gene match: 7. This CDR3 contains 16 residues. CDR3 in DNA: TGTGCCAGAAGGGGCCGGGAGGACCCGAACACCGGGGAGCTGTTTTTT. Its translation: CARRGREDPNTGELFF.

For this clone: The identical CDR3 is also encoded by other nucleotide sequences in the sample. This chain joins TRBV6-6 and TRBJ1-5; possibly TRBD1 for D (6 bases). V was shortened by 5 bases and J by 4 bases, with 9 bases between the two germline ends. CDR1 and CDR2 (germline): MNHNY, SVGAGI (reference sequence). CDR3 length equals 13 residues. The DNA of the CDR3 is TGTGCCAGCAGTCCACAGGGAAATCAGCCCCAGCATTTT. Protein sequence: CASSPQGNQPQHF.

This chain uses TRBV2 with TRBJ2-5; D is unresolved. V shed 4 bases and J shed 4 bases, with 7 bases lying between them. This CDR3 contains 12 residues. Germline values: CDR1 SNHLY, CDR2 FYNNEI. The CDR3 DNA follows: TGTGCCAGCAGTGTTCTAATAGAGACCCAGTACTTC. This gives the protein CASSVLIETQYF.

In DNA, the CDR3 is TGCGCCAGCAGTGGTCCTGGGCGAGAGCAGTTCTTC. This sequence encodes CASSGPGREQFF. The rearrangement links TRBV5-1 to TRBJ2-1; D call uncertain. Trimming pared 5 bases from V and 10 bases from J, leaving 13 bases between. Germline V gene data show CDR1 as SGHRS and CDR2 as YFSETQ. The CDR3 has 12 residues.

V and J are TRBV11-3 and TRBJ2-1; TRBD1 aligns across 8 bases. J gave up 7 bases and V 2 bases, and 7 bases lay outside the gene matches. Germline V gene sequence: CDR1 SGHNT, CDR2 YENEEA. This CDR3 has 15 amino acids. The CDR3 reads CASSLPGTGQNEQFF. CDR3 sequence (DNA): TGTGCCAGCAGCTTACCCGGGACAGGCCAGAATGAGCAGTTCTTC.

The CDR3 DNA reads TGTGCCAGCAGCCCCCGGGCAGACCAGCCCCAGCATTTT. This sequence encodes CASSPRADQPQHF. The J gene is TRBJ1-5, the V gene TRBV7-8, with D uncertain. This CDR3 is built from 13 residues. Germline loops: CDR1 SGHVS, CDR2 FQNEAQ. The germline V and J ends were trimmed by 5 bases and 7 bases, with 12 bases remaining between them.

This chain uses TRBV7-2 with TRBJ2-3, with D hard to call. The germline CDR1 and CDR2 sequences are SGHTA and FQGNSA. V lost 3 bases and J 1 base, leaving 11 bases between the germline ends. CDR3 length equals 15 residues. The CDR3 DNA reads as TGTGCCAGCAGCTTGGCGTATGAACGCACAGATACGCAGTATTTT. Encoded protein: CASSLAYERTDTQYF.

V gene TRBV6-5 combines with J gene TRBJ1-6; D is possibly TRBD1 (5 bases). This CDR3 region has 15 residues. V was shortened by 5 bases and J by 4 bases, with 12 bases between the two germline ends. Per germline, CDR1 MNHEY and CDR2 SVGAGI. The chain's CDR3 is CASSLRQLYNSPLHF. Here the CDR3 DNA reads TGTGCCAGCAGTCTTAGACAGCTATATAATTCACCCCTCCACTTT.

The V gene is TRBV5-8, the J gene TRBJ2-4; no definite D call. CDR3 length: 15 amino acids. The V and J ends lost 4 bases and 4 bases respectively, with 15 bases between them. The V gene's germline CDR1 is SGHTS and CDR2 YDEGEE. The CDR3 DNA follows: TGTGCCAGCAGCCTGGGCCCGGCCAAGAAAAACATTCAGTACTTC. Translation gives CASSLGPAKKNIQYF. Full variable domain (missing parts from reference TRBV5-8 and TRBJ2-4): EAGVTQSPTHLIKTRGQQATLRCSPISGHTSVYWYQQALGLGLQFLLWYDEGEERNRGNFPPRFSGRQFPNYSSELNVNALELEDSALYLCASSLGPAKKNIQYFGAGTRLSVL.

This chain uses TRBV6-1 with TRBJ2-1; the match to TRBD2 covers 11 bases. CDR1 is MNHNS and CDR2 is SASEGT in the germline V gene. V lost 2 bases to trimming and J lost 7 bases; unmatched junction nucleotides: 13. The CDR3 totals 18 residues. In DNA form, the CDR3 reads TGTGCCAGCAGTGAATCCGTCCCACTAGCGGGGGTTCGGAATGAGCAGTTCTTC. It encodes CASSESVPLAGVRNEQFF.

This chain joins TRBV7-2 and TRBJ1-5; D gene ambiguous. The CDR3 consists of 15 residues. The ends were cut back, 6 bases at V and 0 bases at J, with 12 bases in the middle. Germline assignment: CDR1 SGHTA and CDR2 FQGNSA. CDR3 sequence (DNA): TGTGCCAGCAGTTACGAGGGCCTTAGCAATCAGCCCCAGCATTTT. As protein: CASSYEGLSNQPQHF.

This clone showed up just once. The chain is built from TRBV14 and TRBJ2-4; D perhaps matches TRBD2 (5 bases). The CDR3 is 11 amino acids. CDR1 SGHDN and CDR2 FVKESK come from the germline V gene. Trimming cost V 2 bases and J 15 bases, with 11 bases left between them. The CDR3 bases are TGTGCCAGCAGCCAATCGTGGAGGCTGTACTTC. Protein product: CASSQSWRLYF.